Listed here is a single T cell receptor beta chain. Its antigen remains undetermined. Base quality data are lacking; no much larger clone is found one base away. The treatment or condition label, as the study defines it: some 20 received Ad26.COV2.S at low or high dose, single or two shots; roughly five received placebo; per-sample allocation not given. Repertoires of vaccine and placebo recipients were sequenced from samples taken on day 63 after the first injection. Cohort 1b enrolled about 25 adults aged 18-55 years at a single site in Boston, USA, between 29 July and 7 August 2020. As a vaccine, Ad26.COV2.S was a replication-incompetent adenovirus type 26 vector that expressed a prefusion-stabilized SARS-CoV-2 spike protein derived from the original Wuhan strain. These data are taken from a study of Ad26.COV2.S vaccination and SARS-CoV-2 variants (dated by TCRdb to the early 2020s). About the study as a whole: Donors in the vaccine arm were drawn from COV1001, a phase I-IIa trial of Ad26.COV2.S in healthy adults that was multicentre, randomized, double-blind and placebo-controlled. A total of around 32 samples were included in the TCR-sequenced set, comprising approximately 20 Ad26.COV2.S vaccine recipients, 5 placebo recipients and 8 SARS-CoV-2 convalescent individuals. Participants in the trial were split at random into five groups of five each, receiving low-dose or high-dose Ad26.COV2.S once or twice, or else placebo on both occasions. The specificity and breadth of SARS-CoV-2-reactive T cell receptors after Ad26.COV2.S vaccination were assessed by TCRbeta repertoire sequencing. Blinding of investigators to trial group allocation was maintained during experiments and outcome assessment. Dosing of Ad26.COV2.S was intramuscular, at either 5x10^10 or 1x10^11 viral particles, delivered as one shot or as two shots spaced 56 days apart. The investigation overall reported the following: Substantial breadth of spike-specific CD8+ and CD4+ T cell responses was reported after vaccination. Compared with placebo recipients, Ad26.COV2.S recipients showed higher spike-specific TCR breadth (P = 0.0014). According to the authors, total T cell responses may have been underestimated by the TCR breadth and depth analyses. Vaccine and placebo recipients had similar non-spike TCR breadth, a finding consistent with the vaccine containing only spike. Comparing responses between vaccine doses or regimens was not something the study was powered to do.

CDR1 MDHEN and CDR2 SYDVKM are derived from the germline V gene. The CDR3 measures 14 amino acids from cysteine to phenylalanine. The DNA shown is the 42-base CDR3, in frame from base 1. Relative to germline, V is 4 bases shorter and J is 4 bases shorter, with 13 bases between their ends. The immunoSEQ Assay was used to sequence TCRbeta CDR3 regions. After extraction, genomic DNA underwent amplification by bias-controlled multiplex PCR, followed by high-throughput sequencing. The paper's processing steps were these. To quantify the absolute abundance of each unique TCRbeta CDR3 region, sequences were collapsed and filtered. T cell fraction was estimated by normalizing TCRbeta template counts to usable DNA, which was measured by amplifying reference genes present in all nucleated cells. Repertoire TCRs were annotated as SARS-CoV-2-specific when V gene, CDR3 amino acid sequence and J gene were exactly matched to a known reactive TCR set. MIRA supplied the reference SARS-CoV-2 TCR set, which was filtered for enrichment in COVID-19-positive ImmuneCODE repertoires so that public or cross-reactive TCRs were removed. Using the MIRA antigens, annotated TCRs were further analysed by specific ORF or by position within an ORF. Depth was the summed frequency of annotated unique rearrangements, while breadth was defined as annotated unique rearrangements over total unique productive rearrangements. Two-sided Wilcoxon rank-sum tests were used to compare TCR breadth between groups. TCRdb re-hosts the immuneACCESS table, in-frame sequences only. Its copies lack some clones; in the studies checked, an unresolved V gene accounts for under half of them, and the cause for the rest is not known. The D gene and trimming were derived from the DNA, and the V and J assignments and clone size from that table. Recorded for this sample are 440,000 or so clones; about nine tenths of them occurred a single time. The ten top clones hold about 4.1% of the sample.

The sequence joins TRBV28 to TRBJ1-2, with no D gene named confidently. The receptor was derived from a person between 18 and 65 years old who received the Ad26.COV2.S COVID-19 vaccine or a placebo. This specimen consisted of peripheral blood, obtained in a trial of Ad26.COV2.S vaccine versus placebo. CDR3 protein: CASSWLDGRYGYTF. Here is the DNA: TGTGCCAGCAGTTGGCTGGACGGACGCTATGGCTACACCTTC.